This TCR beta chain stems from a study of response to subunit inactivated influenza vaccine. This CDR3 spans 15 amino acids. V lost 5 bases, J lost 0 bases, and 12 bases lay in between. CDR1 and CDR2 (germline): MNHEY, SMNVEV (reference sequence). TCRdb itself ran the RT-PCR reads through MiXCR, one entry per CDR3 protein. Of about 540,000 distinct CDR3 sequences in the sample, roughly a quarter were seen once. The sample was also reused in another study, on T cells expressing NK-cell markers. That work contributes: The authors made TCR beta cDNA libraries by 5'RACE template switching. This switching added a universal primer site and UMIs. Within the sequenced cohort of eight donors, seven exhibited HCMV seropositivity and one was seronegative.

This clonotype was obtained from a man between 50 and 59 years old who received an inactivated influenza vaccine. V and J are TRBV27 and TRBJ2-3; possibly TRBD2 for D (5 bases). The sequenced sample was CD4+ T cells sorted from PBMCs, obtained 12 days after vaccination. The CDR3 DNA follows: TGTGCCAGCAGTCCCTATAGCGAGAGCACAGATACGCAGTATTTT. Its translation: CASSPYSESTDTQYF.